Here is one T cell receptor (beta chain) with its context. Its antigen is unknown. The data are from a study of long-term antiretroviral therapy in people with HIV. CDR1 MNHEY and CDR2 SVGAGI come from the germline V gene. The CDR3 consists of 14 residues. The ends were cut back, 1 base at V and 2 bases at J, with 8 bases in the middle. General observations from the study: Comparison with controls showed narrower CDR3 length ranges in HIV repertoires. Pre-ART-expanded clones dominated the repertoire at all time points.

Researchers ran immunoSEQ v3.0 at survey level. Here immunoSEQ multiplex PCR was the method, and the copy in TCRdb shows in-frame clones only, minus some. Among 40,000 to 50,000 clones listed, over 90% were seen once. This TCR was sampled from a man aged 25-45 years with HIV. This chain uses TRBV6-5 with TRBJ1-1; D is unclear. The specimen comprised unsorted PBMCs, sampled around 9 years after starting antiretroviral therapy. The CDR3, as DNA: TGTGCCAGCAGTTACTATCGAGGAAACACTGAAGCTTTCTTT. Protein: CASSYYRGNTEAFF.